These 9 T cell receptor beta chains were sequenced from one sample in a study of T cell responses to AZD1222 COVID-19 vaccine. Clones were read by immunoSEQ multiplex PCR, and TCRdb kept only the in-frame ones, dropping some. The sample lists around 170,000 clones; roughly 93% were seen once. The input for sequencing was peripheral blood, taken on day 0 of AZD1222 vaccination. Receptors originate from an adult in good health.

The J gene is TRBJ2-7, the V gene TRBV19, with D possibly matching TRBD1 (6 bases). CDR3 size: 15 residues. Germline lookup yields CDR1 LNHDA and CDR2 SQIVND (reference sequence). Between the trimmed V and J ends, which lost 1 base and 3 bases, there was a span of 13 bases. The DNA of the CDR3 is TGTGCCAGTAGTATAGTTGGGGGCGATTTCTACGAGCAGTACTTC. This gives the protein CASSIVGGDFYEQYF.

The genes are TRBV15 and TRBJ1-3; D uncertain. V shed 8 bases and J shed 2 bases, with 13 bases lying between them. Per germline, CDR1 LNHNV and CDR2 YYDKDF (reference sequence). CDR3 length equals 14 residues. The CDR3: CATSPRKAGNTIYF. DNA for the CDR3: TGTGCCACCTCCCCGAGGAAGGCTGGAAACACCATATATTTT.

This clone was seen just once. The chain employs TRBV9 and TRBJ1-3, with D uncertain. V was pared by 3 bases and J by 3 bases, with 16 bases between. The CDR3 runs to 16 residues. Germline CDR1 SGDLS, CDR2 YYNGEE. This CDR3 is CASSEAGVVRGNTIYF. In DNA, the CDR3 is TGTGCCAGCAGCGAGGCTGGTGTAGTTCGTGGAAACACCATATATTTT.

The rearrangement joins TRBV18 to TRBJ1-4; D unclear. The germline V gene encodes CDR1 KGHSH and CDR2 LQKENI. The CDR3 is made up of 13 amino acids. The V and J ends lost 0 bases and 7 bases respectively, with 6 bases between them. CDR3 loop: CASSPPGSEKLFF. In DNA, the CDR3 is TGTGCCAGCTCACCACCGGGGAGTGAAAAACTGTTTTTT. Filled out from reference TRBV18 and TRBJ1-4, the complete variable domain reads NAGVMQNPRHLVRRRGQEARLRCSPMKGHSHVYWYRQLPEEGLKFMVYLQKENIIDESGMPKERFSAEFPKEGPSILRIQQVVRGDSAAYFCASSPPGSEKLFFGSGTQLSVL.

The chain links TRBV11-2 to TRBJ1-1; 11 nucleotides align to TRBD1. This CDR3 contains 16 residues. Germline loops: CDR1 SGHAT, CDR2 FQNNGV. The V gene end was trimmed by 4 bases and the J gene end by 1 base; junction bases not matched to a gene: 5. The CDR3 bases are TGTGCCAGCAGCTCATGGACAGGGGGCGCGAACACTGAAGCTTTCTTT. Translation: CASSSWTGGANTEAFF.

The chain joins TRBV4-2 to TRBJ1-5; 8 nucleotides match TRBD1. The CDR3 is made up of 13 amino acids. Germline CDR1 is LGHNA and CDR2 is YNFKEQ. V lost 4 bases to trimming and J lost 6 bases; unmatched junction nucleotides: 2. This CDR3 is CASSRDRGQPQHF. DNA for the CDR3: TGTGCCAGCAGCCGCGACAGGGGTCAGCCCCAGCATTTT.

The J gene is TRBJ1-2, the V gene TRBV28; 8 nucleotides match TRBD1. V was clipped by 6 bases and J by 8 bases; unmatched bases: 11. Germline-derived CDR1 and CDR2 are MDHEN and SYDVKM. The CDR3 length is 14 residues. The CDR3 coding sequence is TGTGCCAGCAGAAGCCCTAGAGGACAGGGCGGCTACACCTTC. Protein sequence: CASRSPRGQGGYTF.

The sample holds one count of this clone. The chain joins TRBV6-5 to TRBJ2-3, with 11 bases matching TRBD2. V lost 4 bases and J lost 0; bases outside the gene matches: 0. The CDR3 covers 15 residues. Per the germline V gene, CDR1 is MNHEY and CDR2 is SVGAGI. CDR3 sequence reads: CASSWTSGSTDTQYF. In DNA, the CDR3 is TGTGCCAGCAGTTGGACTAGCGGGAGCACAGATACGCAGTATTTT.

This clone was found once. The V call is TRBV2, the J call TRBJ2-7; possible D gene TRBD2, 6 bases. Trimming removed 8 bases at V and 0 bases at J, with 8 bases between. The V gene's germline CDR1 is SNHLY and CDR2 FYNNEI. The CDR3 totals 12 residues. CDR3 sequence (DNA): TGTGCCAGCGCGGAGGGCTCCTACGAGCAGTACTTC. Its translation: CASAEGSYEQYF.